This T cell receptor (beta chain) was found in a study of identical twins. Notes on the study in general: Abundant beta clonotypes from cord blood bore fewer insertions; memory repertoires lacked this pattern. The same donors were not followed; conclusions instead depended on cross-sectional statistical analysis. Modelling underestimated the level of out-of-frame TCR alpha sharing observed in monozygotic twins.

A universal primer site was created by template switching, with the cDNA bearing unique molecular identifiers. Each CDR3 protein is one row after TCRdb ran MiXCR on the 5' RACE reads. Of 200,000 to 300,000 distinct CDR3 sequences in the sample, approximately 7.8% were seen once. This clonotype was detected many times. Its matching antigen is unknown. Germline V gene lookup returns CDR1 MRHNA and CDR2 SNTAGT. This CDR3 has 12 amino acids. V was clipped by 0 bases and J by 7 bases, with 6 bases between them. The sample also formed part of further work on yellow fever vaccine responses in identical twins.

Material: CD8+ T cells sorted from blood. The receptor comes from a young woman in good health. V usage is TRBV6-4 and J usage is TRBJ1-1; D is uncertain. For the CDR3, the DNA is TGTGCCAGCAGTGACTCTGGCGGTGAAGCTTTCTTT. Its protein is CASSDSGGEAFF.